This paragraph reports one T cell receptor (beta chain). Its matching antigen is unknown. Control samples were healthy donors' buffy coats. The V gene's germline CDR1 is KGHSH and CDR2 LQKENI. Trimming cost V 5 bases and J 5 bases; bases outside gene matches: 11. This CDR3 is built from 15 residues. The data were produced by immunoSEQ multiplex PCR, yet TCRdb's version contains in-frame clones alone and is incomplete. This sample yields tens of thousands of clones, of which around 71% are seen a single time; less than 0.5% belongs to the top ten. These data are taken from a study of STAT5B mutations in CD4+ large granular lymphocyte leukemia. Study-level results: Patient CD4-sorted repertoires stayed more clonal than healthy ones after leukemic-clone removal. Top patient clones used TRBV06 genes more often: 8/27 versus 2/35 in controls.

The chain uses TRBV18 and TRBJ2-7; 8 bases fit TRBD2. This receptor was identified in a human donor in good health. The source material was CD4+ T cells from blood buffy coats. The CDR3 DNA sequence: TGTGCCAGCTCAATACATAGCGGGACAAACAACGAGCAGTACTTC. Translating gives CASSIHSGTNNEQYF.